The clone carrying this TCR beta chain was counted a few times. The antigen remains undetermined. V lost 1 base to trimming and J lost 9 bases, with 7 bases between them. Germline-derived CDR1 and CDR2 are SEHNR and FQNEAQ (reference sequence). The length of the CDR3 is 12 residues. The data derive from a study of identical twins. General study points: Insertion counts were lower in abundant cord blood beta clonotypes, a trend that memory repertoires did not show.

TCRdb processed the 5' RACE reads anew with MiXCR; each CDR3 protein has one entry. Here the sample spans about 660,000 distinct CDR3 sequences, 8.6% being singletons. These data also formed part of another study, on yellow fever vaccine responses in identical twins.

The receptor was isolated from a woman between 18 and 29 years old in good health. The gene calls are TRBV7-9 and TRBJ2-1; D gene unclear. What was sequenced was PBMCs. The CDR3: CASSLVVSEQFF. CDR3 DNA: TGTGCCAGCAGCTTAGTAGTGAGTGAGCAGTTCTTC.